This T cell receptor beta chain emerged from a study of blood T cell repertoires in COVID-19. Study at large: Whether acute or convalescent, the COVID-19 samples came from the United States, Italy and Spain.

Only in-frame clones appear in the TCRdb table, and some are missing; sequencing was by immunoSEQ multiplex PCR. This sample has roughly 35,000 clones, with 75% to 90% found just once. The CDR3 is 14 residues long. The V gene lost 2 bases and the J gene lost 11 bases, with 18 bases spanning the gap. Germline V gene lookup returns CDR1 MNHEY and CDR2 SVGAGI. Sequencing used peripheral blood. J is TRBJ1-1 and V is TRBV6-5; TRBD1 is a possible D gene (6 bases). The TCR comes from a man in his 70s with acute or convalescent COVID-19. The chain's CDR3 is CASSYPMTGSEAFF. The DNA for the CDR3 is TGTGCCAGCAGTTACCCAATGACAGGTTCCGAGGCTTTCTTT.